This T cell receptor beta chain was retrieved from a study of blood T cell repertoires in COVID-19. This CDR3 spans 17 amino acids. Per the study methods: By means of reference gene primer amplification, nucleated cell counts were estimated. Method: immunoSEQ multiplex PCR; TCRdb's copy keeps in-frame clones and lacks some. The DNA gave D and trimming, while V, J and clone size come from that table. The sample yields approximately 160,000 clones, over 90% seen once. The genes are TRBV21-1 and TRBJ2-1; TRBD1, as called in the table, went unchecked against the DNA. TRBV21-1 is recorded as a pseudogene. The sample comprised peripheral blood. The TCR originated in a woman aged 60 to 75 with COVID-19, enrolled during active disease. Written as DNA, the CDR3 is TGTGCCAGCAGCAAGTCCTCCGGGACAGGGGGCTCTGATGAGCAGTTCTTC. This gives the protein CASSKSSGTGGSDEQFF.